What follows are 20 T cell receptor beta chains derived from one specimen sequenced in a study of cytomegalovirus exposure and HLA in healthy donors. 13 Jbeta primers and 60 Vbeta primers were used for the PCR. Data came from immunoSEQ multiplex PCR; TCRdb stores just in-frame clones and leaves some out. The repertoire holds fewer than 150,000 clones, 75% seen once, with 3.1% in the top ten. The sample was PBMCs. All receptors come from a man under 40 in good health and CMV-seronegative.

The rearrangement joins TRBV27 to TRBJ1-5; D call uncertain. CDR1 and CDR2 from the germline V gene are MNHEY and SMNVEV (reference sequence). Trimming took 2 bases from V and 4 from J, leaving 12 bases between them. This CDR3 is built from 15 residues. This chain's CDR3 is CASSLMWQENQPQHF. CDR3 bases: TGTGCCAGCAGTTTAATGTGGCAGGAAAATCAGCCCCAGCATTTT.

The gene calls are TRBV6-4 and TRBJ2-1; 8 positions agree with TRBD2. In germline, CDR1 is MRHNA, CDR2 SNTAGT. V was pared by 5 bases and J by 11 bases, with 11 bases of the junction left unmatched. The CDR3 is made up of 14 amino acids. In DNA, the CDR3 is TGTGCCAGCAGTCTCCCGGGACTAGAGATTAAGCAGTTCTTC. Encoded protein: CASSLPGLEIKQFF.

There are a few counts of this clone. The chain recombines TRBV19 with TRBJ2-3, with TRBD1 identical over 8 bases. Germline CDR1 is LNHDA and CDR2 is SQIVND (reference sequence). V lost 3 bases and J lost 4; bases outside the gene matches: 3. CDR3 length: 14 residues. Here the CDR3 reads CASSIGQGADTQYF. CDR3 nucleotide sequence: TGTGCCAGTAGTATCGGACAGGGTGCAGATACGCAGTATTTT.

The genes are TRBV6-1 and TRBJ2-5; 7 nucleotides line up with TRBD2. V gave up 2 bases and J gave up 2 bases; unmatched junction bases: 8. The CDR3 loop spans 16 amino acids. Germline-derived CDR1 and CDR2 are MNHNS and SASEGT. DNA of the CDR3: TGTGCCAGCAGTGAAATGGGGCTAGCGGTTCAAGAGACCCAGTACTTC. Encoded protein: CASSEMGLAVQETQYF.

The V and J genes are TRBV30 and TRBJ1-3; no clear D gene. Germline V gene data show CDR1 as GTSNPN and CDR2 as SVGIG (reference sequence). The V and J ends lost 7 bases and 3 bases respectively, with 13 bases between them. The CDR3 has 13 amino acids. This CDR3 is CASLLENGNTIYF. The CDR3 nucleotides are TGTGCCTCTCTACTCGAAAATGGAAACACCATATATTTT.

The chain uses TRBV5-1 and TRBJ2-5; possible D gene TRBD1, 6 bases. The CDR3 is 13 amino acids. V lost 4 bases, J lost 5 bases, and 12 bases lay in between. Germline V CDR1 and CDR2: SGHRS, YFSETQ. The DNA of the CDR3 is TGCGCCAGCAGCCCTACAGGGTTCGAGACCCAGTACTTC. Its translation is CASSPTGFETQYF.

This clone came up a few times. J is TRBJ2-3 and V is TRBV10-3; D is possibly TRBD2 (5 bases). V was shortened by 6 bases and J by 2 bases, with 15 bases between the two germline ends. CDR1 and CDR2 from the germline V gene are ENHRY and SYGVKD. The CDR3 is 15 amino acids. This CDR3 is CAIRTSGAPTDTQYF. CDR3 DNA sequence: TGTGCCATCAGGACCAGCGGAGCCCCCACAGATACGCAGTATTTT.

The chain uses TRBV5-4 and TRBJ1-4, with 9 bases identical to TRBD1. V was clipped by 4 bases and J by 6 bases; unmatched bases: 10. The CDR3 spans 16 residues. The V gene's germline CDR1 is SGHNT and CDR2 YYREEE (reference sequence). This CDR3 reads CASSLGQGLRDEKLFF. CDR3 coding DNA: TGTGCCAGCAGCCTCGGACAGGGGTTAAGGGATGAAAAACTGTTTTTT.

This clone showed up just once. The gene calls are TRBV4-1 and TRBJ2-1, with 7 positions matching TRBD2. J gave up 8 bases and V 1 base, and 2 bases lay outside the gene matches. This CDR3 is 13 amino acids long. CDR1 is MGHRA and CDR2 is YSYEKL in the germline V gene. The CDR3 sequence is CASSQGTRYEQFF. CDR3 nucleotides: TGCGCCAGCAGCCAAGGGACTAGATATGAGCAGTTCTTC.

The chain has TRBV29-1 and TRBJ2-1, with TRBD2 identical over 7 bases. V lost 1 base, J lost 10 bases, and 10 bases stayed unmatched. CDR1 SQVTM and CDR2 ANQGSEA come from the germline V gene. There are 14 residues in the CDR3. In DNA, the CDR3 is TGCAGCGTTGAAGTAGGCGGGAGCATGAGAGAGCAGTTCTTC. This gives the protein CSVEVGGSMREQFF.

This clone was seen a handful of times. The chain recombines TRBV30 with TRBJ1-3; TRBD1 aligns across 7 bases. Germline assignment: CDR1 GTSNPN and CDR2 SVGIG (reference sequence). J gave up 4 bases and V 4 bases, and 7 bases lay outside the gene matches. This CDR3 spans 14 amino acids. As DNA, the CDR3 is TGTGCCTGGAACCCGACAGGGTTCGGAAACACCATATATTTT. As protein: CAWNPTGFGNTIYF.

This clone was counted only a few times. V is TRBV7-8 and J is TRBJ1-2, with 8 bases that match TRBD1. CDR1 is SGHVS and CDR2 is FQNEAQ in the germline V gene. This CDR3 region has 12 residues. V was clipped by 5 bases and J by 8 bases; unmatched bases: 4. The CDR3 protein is CASSPRGRGYTF. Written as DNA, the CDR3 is TGTGCCAGCAGCCCCAGGGGGCGAGGCTACACCTTC. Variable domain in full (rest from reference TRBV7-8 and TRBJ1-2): GAGVSQSPRYKVAKRGQDVALRCDPISGHVSLFWYQQALGQGPEFLTYFQNEAQLDKSGLPSDRFFAERPEGSVSTLKIQRTQQEDSAVYLCASSPRGRGYTFGSGTRLTVV.

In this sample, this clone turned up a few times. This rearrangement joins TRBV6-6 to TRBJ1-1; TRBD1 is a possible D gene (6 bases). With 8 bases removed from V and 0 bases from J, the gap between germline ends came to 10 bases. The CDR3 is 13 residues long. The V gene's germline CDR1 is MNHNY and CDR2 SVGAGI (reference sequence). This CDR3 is CASEGGMNTEAFF. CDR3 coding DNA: TGTGCCAGCGAAGGGGGAATGAACACTGAAGCTTTCTTT.

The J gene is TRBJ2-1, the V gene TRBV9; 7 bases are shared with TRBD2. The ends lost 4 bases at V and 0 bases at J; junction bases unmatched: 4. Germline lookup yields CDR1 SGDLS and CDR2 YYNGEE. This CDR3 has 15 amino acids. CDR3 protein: CASSQGRGSYNEQFF. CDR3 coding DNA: TGTGCCAGCAGCCAAGGGAGGGGCTCCTACAATGAGCAGTTCTTC.

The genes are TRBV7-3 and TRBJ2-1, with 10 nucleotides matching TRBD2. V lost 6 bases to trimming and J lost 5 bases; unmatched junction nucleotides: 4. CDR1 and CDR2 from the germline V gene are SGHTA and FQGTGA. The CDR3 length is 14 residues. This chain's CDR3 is CASRGTSEDNEQFF. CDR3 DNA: TGTGCCAGCAGGGGGACTAGCGAGGACAATGAGCAGTTCTTC.

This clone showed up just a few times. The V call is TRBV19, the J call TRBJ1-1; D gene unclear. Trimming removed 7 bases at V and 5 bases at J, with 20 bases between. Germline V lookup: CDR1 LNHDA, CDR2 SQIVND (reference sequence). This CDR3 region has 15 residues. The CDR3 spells CASTRRNAGRTEAFF. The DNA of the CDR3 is TGTGCCAGTACTCGTCGCAATGCGGGGAGGACTGAAGCTTTCTTT. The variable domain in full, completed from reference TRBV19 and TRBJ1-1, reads DGGITQSPKYLFRKEGQNVTLSCEQNLNHDAMYWYRQDPGQGLRLIYYSQIVNDFQKGDIAEGYSVSREKKESFPLTVTSAQKNPTAFYLCASTRRNAGRTEAFFGQGTRLTVV.

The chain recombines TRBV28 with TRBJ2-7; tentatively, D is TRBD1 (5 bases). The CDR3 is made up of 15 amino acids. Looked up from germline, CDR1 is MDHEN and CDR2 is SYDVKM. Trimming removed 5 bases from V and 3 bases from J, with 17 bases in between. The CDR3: CASSQYKYDSYEQYF. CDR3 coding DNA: TGTGCCAGCAGTCAATACAAATACGACAGCTACGAGCAGTACTTC. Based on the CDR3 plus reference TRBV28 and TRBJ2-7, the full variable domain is DVKVTQSSRYLVKRTGEKVFLECVQDMDHENMFWYRQDPGLGLRLIYFSYDVKMKEKGDIPEGYSVSREKKERFSLILESASTNQTSMYLCASSQYKYDSYEQYFGPGTRLTVT.

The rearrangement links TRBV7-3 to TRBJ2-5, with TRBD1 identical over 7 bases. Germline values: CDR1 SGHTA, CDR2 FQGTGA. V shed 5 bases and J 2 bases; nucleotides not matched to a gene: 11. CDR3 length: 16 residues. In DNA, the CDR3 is TGTGCCAGCAGCCCGAACCATTGGGACAGTCAAGAGACCCAGTACTTC. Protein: CASSPNHWDSQETQYF.

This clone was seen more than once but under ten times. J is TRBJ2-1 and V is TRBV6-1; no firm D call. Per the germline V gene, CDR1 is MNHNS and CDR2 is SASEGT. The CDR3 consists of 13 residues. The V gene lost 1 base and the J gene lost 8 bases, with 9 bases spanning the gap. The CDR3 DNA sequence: TGTGCCAGCAGTGAAGGTCTCGCGGATGAGCAGTTCTTC. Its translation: CASSEGLADEQFF.

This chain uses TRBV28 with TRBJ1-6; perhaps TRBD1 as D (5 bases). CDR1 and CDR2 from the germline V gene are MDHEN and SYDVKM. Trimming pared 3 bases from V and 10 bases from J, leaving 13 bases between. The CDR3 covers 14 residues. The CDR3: CASSLQGVASPLHF. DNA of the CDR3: TGTGCCAGCAGTTTGCAAGGGGTAGCATCACCCCTCCACTTT.